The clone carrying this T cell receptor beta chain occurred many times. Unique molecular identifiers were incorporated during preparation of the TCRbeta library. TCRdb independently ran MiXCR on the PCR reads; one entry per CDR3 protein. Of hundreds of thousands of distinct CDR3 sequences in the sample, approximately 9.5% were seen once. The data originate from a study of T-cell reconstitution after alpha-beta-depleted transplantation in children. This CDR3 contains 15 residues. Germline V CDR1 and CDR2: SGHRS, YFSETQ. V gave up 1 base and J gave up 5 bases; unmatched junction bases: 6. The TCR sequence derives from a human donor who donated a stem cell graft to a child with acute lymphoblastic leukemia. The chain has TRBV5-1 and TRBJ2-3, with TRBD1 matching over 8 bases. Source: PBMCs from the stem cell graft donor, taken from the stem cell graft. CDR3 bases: TGCGCCAGCAGCTTGACTCGACAGGGGCGAGATACGCAGTATTTT. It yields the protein CASSLTRQGRDTQYF.